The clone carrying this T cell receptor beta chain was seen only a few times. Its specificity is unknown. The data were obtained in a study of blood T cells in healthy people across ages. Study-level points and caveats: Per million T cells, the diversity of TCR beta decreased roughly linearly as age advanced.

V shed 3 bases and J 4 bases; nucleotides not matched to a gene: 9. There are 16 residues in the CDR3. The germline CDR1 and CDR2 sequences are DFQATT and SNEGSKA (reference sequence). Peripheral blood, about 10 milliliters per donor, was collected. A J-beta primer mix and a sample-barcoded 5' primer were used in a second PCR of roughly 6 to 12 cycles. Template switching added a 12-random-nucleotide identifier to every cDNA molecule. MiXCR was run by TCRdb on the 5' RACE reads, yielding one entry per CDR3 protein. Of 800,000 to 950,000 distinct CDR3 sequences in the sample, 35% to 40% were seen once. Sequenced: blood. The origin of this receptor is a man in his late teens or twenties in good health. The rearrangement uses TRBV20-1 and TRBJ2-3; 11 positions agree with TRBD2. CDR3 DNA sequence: TGCAGTGCTAGTCCCGCGACTAGCGGGGTAGCAGATACGCAGTATTTT. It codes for CSASPATSGVADTQYF.